This paragraph covers one TCR beta chain sequence. Germline assignment: CDR1 MNHNS and CDR2 SASEGT. Trimming cost V 8 bases and J 5 bases; bases outside gene matches: 7. The CDR3 runs 13 residues. This sample is drawn from a study of OX40 agonist ivuxolimab in advanced cancers. Study-level background: Treatment of patients was with ivuxolimab, an agonistic anti-OX40 (CD134) antibody. At 0.01 to 10 mg/kg, ivuxolimab was administered intravenously to patients every 2 weeks.

Autoimmune disease history or systemic immunosuppression led to patients being barred. Clones were read by immunoSEQ multiplex PCR, and TCRdb kept only the in-frame ones, dropping some. The data show over 65,000 clones, approximately 85% seen once. The sample here was CD4+ or CD8+ T cells sorted from blood, taken in a trial of the OX40 agonist ivuxolimab. The TCR originated in an adult with an advanced solid tumor such as melanoma, head and neck, liver or kidney cancer. V gene TRBV6-1 combines with J gene TRBJ2-5, with 8 bases lining up with TRBD1. CDR3 residues: CASRTGFMETQYF. CDR3 nucleotide sequence: TGTGCCAGCCGGACAGGGTTTATGGAGACCCAGTACTTC.